A selection of T cell receptor beta chains follows, all from one sample in a study of shared clonotypes between healthy human individuals. The assay was immunoSEQ multiplex PCR, and TCRdb's table has in-frame clones only and misses some. The table has approximately 1.1 million clones, around 78% seen once. Sequences were obtained from memory CD4+ T cells from PBMCs. The source is a young man in good health. Some clones in this sample may be carry-over from other donors' samples. Both conserved end residues are part of each CDR3. D genes are given only for firm matches. The size entry is marked missing in some rows and otherwise reads once, few, many or a size class.

v_call	j_call	d_call	clone_size	cdr3_length	cdr3_aa	cdr3_nt
TRBV13	TRBJ2-7	TRBD2	NA	16	CASSKGLAGTSYEQYF	TGTGCCAGCAGCAAGGGACTAGCGGGAACCTCCTACGAGCAGTACTTC
TRBV11-1	TRBJ2-3	TRBD2	NA	16	CASSLQGLAPTDTQYF	TGTGCCAGCAGCTTACAAGGACTAGCCCCCACAGATACGCAGTATTTT
TRBV7-3	TRBJ2-2	TRBD1	NA	17	CASSLTPGQGNTGELFF	TGTGCCAGCAGCTTGACACCGGGACAGGGGAACACCGGGGAGCTGTTTTTT
TRBV28	TRBJ2-5	TRBD2	NA	14	CASSYAGGSETQYF	TGTGCCAGCAGTTACGCGGGGGGCTCGGAGACCCAGTACTTC
TRBV4-1	TRBJ2-1	NA	NA	16	CASSQGSVSSYNEQFF	TGCGCCAGCAGCCAAGGTAGCGTGAGCTCCTACAATGAGCAGTTCTTC
TRBV9	TRBJ1-1	NA	NA	16	CASSVVDGGANTEAFF	TGTGCCAGCAGCGTCGTGGATGGGGGAGCGAACACTGAAGCTTTCTTT
TRBV4-3	TRBJ2-7	NA	NA	14	CASSPWDRRGEQYF	TGCGCCAGCAGCCCGTGGGACCGCCGGGGGGAGCAGTACTTC
TRBV29-1	TRBJ2-6	NA	NA	14	CSVALGEGANVLTF	TGCAGCGTGGCCCTCGGGGAGGGGGCTAACGTCCTGACTTTC
TRBV5-1	TRBJ2-1	TRBD2	NA	16	CASSYGTSGSYNEQFF	TGCGCCAGCAGCTATGGGACTAGCGGGTCGTACAATGAGCAGTTCTTC
TRBV19	TRBJ1-1	NA	few	12	CASIGRYTEAFF	TGTGCCAGTATAGGCCGATACACTGAAGCTTTCTTT
TRBV5-1	TRBJ1-4	NA	NA	12	CASSLGNEKLFF	TGCGCCAGCAGCTTGGGGAATGAAAAACTGTTTTTT
TRBV5-6	TRBJ2-3	TRBD2	NA	16	CASSLVSGTSTDTQYF	TGTGCCAGCAGCTTGGTTAGCGGGACGAGCACAGATACGCAGTATTTT
TRBV9	TRBJ1-2	NA	NA	14	CASSASRLNYGYTF	TGTGCCAGCAGCGCAAGCAGGCTTAACTATGGCTACACCTTC
TRBV9	TRBJ2-1	NA	NA	14	CASSVGLLDNEQFF	TGTGCCAGCAGCGTAGGATTATTGGACAATGAGCAGTTCTTC
TRBV18	TRBJ1-1	TRBD1	NA	15	CASSRIQGTNTEAFF	TGTGCCAGCTCACGGATACAGGGGACGAACACTGAAGCTTTCTTT
TRBV7-3	TRBJ2-1	NA	NA	13	CATTSSMYNEQFF	TGTGCCACAACCAGCTCCATGTACAATGAGCAGTTCTTC
TRBV19	TRBJ1-1	NA	NA	14	CASSIEGMGTEAFF	TGTGCCAGTAGTATAGAGGGGATGGGTACTGAAGCTTTCTTT
TRBV28	TRBJ1-1	TRBD1	NA	16	CASSLFPGQGHTEAFF	TGTGCCAGCAGTTTATTCCCAGGACAGGGCCACACTGAAGCTTTCTTT
TRBV28	TRBJ1-1	TRBD1	NA	15	CASSLVEQGALGAFF	TGTGCCAGCAGTCTCGTAGAACAGGGGGCCTTAGGAGCTTTCTTT
TRBV6-5	TRBJ2-7	TRBD1	NA	15	CASTERDRASYEQYF	TGTGCCAGCACCGAGCGGGACAGGGCCTCCTACGAGCAGTACTTC
TRBV6-1	TRBJ2-1	NA	once	17	CASSEVPRLAEGGEQFF	TGTGCCAGCAGTGAAGTTCCTCGGCTAGCCGAAGGGGGTGAGCAGTTCTTC
TRBV7-5	TRBJ1-2	NA	NA	14	CASSTQRGNYGYTF	TGTGCCAGCAGTACACAACGGGGCAACTATGGCTACACCTTC
TRBV19	TRBJ2-1	NA	NA	13	CASRGLFYNEQFF	TGTGCTAGTAGGGGCCTTTTCTACAATGAGCAGTTCTTC
TRBV30	TRBJ2-5	NA	NA	15	CAWSVRGYLQETQYF	TGTGCCTGGAGTGTACGGGGTTACCTACAAGAGACCCAGTACTTC
TRBV28	TRBJ1-1	NA	NA	13	CASEGGRVFEAFF	TGTGCCAGCGAAGGGGGGAGGGTTTTCGAAGCTTTCTTT
TRBV18	TRBJ1-1	TRBD1	NA	12	CASSPRGPEAFF	TGTGCCAGCTCACCGAGGGGGCCTGAAGCTTTCTTT
TRBV7-8	TRBJ1-1	NA	NA	16	CASSLPGPRADTEAFF	TGTGCCAGCAGCTTACCCGGGCCGAGGGCAGACACTGAAGCTTTCTTT
TRBV5-1	TRBJ2-1	NA	NA	14	CASKGAYRGDEQFF	TGCGCCTCTAAGGGTGCGTACCGGGGCGATGAGCAGTTCTTC
TRBV4-2	TRBJ2-5	TRBD2	NA	16	CASSQRSGSREETQYF	TGTGCCAGCAGCCAGAGGAGCGGGAGCCGAGAAGAGACCCAGTACTTC
TRBV19	TRBJ1-2	NA	NA	15	CASSIVGAMNYGYTF	TGTGCCAGTAGTATTGTGGGGGCCATGAACTATGGCTACACCTTC
TRBV7-9	TRBJ2-5	NA	few	11	CASSSQETQYF	TGTGCCAGCAGCTCCCAAGAGACCCAGTACTTC
TRBV11-1	TRBJ2-7	TRBD2	many	16	CASSIPRASGPYEQYF	TGTGCCAGCAGCATCCCCCGGGCTAGCGGGCCCTACGAGCAGTACTTC
TRBV19	TRBJ2-3	TRBD2	few	16	CASSIYLAGVTDTQYF	TGTGCCAGTAGTATCTACCTAGCGGGTGTCACAGATACGCAGTATTTT